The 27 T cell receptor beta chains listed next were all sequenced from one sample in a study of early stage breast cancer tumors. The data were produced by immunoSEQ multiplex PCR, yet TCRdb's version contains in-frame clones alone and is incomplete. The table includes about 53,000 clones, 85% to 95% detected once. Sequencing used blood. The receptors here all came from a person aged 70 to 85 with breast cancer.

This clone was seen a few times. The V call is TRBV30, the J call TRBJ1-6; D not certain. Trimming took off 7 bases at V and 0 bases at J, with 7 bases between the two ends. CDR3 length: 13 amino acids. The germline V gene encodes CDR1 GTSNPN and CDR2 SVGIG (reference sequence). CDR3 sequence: CAYLSSYNSPLHF. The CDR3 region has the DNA TGTGCCTACCTCAGCTCCTATAATTCACCCCTCCACTTT.

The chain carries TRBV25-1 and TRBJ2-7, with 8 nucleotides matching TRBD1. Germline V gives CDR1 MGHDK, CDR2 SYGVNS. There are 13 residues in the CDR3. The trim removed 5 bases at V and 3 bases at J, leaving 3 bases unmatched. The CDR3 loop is CASSSGQGYEQYF. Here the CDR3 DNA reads TGTGCCAGCAGTTCCGGACAGGGCTACGAGCAGTACTTC.

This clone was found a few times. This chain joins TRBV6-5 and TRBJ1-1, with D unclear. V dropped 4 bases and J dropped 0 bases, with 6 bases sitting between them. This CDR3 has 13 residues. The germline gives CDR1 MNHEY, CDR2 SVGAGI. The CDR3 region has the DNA TGTGCCAGCAGTTCTCAGGTGAACACTGAAGCTTTCTTT. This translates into CASSSQVNTEAFF.

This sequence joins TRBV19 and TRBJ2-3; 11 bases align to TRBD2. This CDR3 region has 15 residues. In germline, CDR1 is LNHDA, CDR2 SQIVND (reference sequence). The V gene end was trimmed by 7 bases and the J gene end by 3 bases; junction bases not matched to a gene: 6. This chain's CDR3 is CASTQLAGDTDTQYF. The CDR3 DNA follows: TGTGCCAGTACCCAACTAGCGGGAGATACAGATACGCAGTATTTT.

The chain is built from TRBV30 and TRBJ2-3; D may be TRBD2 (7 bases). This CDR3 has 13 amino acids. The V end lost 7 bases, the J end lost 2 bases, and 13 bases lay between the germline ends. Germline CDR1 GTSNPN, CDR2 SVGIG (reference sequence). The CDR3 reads CASRRGPTDTQYF. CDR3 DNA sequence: TGTGCCTCTCGGCGGGGGCCCACAGATACGCAGTATTTT.

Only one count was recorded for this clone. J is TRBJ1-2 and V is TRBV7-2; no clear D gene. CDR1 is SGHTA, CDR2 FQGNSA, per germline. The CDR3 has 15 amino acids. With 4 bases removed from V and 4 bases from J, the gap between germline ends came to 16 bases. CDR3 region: CASSSQVVTAYGYTF. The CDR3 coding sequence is TGTGCCAGCAGCTCCCAGGTAGTTACGGCCTATGGCTACACCTTC.

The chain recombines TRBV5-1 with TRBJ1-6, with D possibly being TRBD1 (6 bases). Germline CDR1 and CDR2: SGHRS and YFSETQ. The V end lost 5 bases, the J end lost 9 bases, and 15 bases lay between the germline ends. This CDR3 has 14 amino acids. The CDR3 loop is CASRSQGEVSPLHF. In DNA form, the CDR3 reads TGCGCCAGCAGATCACAGGGCGAGGTTTCACCCCTCCACTTT.

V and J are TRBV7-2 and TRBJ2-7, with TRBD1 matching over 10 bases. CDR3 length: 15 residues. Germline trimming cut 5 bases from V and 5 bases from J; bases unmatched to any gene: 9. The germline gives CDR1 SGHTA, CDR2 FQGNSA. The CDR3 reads CASSQRDRGRNEQYF. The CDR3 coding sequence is TGTGCCAGCAGCCAACGGGACAGGGGAAGGAACGAGCAGTACTTC. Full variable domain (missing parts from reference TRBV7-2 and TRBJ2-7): GAGVSQSPSNKVTEKGKDVELRCDPISGHTALYWYRQSLGQGLEFLIYFQGNSAPDKSGLPSDRFSAERTGGSVSTLTIQRTQQEDSAVYLCASSQRDRGRNEQYFGPGTRLTVT.

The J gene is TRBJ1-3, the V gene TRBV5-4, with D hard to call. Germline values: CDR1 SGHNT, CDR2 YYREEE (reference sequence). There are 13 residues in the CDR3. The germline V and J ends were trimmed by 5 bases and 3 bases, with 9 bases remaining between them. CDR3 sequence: CASSNRSGNTIYF. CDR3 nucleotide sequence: TGTGCCAGCAGTAATAGAAGTGGAAACACCATATATTTT.

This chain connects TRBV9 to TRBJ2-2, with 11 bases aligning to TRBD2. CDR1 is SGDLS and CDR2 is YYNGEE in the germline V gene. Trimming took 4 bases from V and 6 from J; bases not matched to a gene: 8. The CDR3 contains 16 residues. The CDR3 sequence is CASSPRTSGYAGELFF. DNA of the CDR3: TGTGCCAGCAGCCCACGGACTAGCGGGTATGCCGGGGAGCTGTTTTTT.

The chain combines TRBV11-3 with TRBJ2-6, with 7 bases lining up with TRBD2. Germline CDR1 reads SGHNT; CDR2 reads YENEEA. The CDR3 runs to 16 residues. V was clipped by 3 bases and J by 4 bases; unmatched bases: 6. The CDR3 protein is CASSLGGTTGANVLTF. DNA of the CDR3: TGTGCCAGCAGCTTGGGGGGGACTACGGGGGCCAACGTCCTGACTTTC.

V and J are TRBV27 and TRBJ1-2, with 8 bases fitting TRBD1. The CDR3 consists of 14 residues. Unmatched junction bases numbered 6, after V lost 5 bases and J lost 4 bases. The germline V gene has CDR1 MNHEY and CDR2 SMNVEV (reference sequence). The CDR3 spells CASSAGQGGYGYTF. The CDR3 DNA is TGTGCCAGCAGTGCCGGACAGGGCGGCTATGGCTACACCTTC.

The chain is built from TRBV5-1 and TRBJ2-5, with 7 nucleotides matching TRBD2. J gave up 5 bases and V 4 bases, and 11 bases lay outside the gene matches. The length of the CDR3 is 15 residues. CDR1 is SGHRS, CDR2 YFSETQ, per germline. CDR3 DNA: TGCGCCAGCAGCCTCAACGCGGGGGAAGGCGAGACCCAGTACTTC. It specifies CASSLNAGEGETQYF. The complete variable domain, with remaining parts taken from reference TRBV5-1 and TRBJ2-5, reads KAGVTQTPRYLIKTRGQQVTLSCSPISGHRSVSWYQQTPGQGLQFLFEYFSETQRNKGNFPGRFSGRQFSNSRSEMNVSTLELGDSALYLCASSLNAGEGETQYFGPGTRLLVL.

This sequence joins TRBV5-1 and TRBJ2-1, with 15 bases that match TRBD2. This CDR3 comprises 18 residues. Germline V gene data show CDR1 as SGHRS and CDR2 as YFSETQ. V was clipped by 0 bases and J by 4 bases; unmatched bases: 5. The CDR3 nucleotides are TGCGCCAGCAGCTTGGCGGGACTAGCGGGGGGTAGGTACAATGAGCAGTTCTTC. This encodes CASSLAGLAGGRYNEQFF.

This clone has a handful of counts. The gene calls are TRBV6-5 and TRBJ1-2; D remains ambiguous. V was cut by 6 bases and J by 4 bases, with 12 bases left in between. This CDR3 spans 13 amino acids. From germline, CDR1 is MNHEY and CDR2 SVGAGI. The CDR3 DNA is TGTGCCAGCAGCTACGATGGCAGCTATGGCTACACCTTC. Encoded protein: CASSYDGSYGYTF.

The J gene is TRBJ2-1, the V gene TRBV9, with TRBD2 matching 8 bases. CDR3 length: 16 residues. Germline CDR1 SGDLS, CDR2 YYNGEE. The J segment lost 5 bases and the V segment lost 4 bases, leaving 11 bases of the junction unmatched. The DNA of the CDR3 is TGTGCCAGCAGCCCCCGGCGAGCGGGAGCGAACAATGAGCAGTTCTTC. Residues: CASSPRRAGANNEQFF.

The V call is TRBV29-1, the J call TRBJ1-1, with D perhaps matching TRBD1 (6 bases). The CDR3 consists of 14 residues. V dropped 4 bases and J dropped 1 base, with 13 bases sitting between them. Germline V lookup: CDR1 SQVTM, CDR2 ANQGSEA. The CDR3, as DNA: TGCAGCGTTGCCGGGGGGGCAGCGAACACTGAAGCTTTCTTT. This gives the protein CSVAGGAANTEAFF.

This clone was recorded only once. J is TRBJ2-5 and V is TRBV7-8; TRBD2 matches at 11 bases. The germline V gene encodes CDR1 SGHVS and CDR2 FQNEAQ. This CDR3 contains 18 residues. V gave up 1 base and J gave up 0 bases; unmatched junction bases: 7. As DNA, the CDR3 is TGTGCCAGCAGCTTAGTGGCTAGCGGGGGGACGAACCAAGAGACCCAGTACTTC. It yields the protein CASSLVASGGTNQETQYF.

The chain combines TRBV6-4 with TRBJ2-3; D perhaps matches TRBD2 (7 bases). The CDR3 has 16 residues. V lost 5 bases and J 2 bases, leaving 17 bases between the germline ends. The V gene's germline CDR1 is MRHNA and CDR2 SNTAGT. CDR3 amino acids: CASSPRRGGVTDTQYF. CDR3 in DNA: TGTGCCAGCAGTCCGAGGAGAGGGGGGGTCACAGATACGCAGTATTTT.

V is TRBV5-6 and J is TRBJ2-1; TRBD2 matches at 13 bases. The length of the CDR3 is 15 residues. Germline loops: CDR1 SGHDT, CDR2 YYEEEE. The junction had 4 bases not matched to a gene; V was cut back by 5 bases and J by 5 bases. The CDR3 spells CASSYGLAGDNEQFF. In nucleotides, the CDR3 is TGTGCCAGCAGTTACGGACTAGCGGGGGACAATGAGCAGTTCTTC.

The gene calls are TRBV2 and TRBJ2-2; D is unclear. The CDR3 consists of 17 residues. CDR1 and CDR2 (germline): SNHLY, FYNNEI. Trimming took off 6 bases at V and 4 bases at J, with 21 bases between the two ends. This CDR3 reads CASSRSPLVTVTGELFF. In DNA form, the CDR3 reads TGTGCCAGCAGCCGGAGTCCGCTAGTGACGGTCACCGGGGAGCTGTTTTTT.

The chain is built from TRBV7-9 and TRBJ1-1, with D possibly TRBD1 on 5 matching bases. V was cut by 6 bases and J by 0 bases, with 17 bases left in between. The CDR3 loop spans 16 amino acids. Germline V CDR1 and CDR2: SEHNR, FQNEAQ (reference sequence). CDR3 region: CASSHRRTQMNTEAFF. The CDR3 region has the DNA TGTGCCAGCAGTCACAGGCGAACTCAGATGAACACTGAAGCTTTCTTT.

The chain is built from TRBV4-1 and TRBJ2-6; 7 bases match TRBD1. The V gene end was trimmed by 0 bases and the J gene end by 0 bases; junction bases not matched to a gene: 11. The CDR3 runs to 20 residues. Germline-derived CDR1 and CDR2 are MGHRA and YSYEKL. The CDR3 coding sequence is TGCGCCAGCAGCCAAGAACCCTATGGGACAGCCCTCTCTGGGGCCAACGTCCTGACTTTC. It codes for CASSQEPYGTALSGANVLTF.

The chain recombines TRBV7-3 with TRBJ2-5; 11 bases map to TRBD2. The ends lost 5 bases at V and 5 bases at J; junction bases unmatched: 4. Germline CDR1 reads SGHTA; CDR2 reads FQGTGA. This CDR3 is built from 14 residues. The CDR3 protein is CASSIGTSGETQYF. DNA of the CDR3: TGTGCCAGCAGCATCGGGACTAGCGGTGAGACCCAGTACTTC.

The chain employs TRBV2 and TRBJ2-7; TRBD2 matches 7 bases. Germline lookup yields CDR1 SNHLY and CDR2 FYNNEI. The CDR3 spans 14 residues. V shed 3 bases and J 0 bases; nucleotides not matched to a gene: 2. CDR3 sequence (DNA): TGTGCCAGCAGTGATTGGACTAGCTCCTACGAGCAGTACTTC. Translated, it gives CASSDWTSSYEQYF.

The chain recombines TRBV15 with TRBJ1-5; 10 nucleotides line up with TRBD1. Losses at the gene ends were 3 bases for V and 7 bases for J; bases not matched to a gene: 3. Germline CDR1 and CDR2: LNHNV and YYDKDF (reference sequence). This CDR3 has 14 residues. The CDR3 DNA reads TGTGCCACCAGCAGTGGGACAGGGGCCCAGCCCCAGCATTTT. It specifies CATSSGTGAQPQHF.

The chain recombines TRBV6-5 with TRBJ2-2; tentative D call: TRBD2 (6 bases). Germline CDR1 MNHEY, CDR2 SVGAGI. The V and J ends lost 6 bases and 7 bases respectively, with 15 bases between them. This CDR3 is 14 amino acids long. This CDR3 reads CASSRSGVGGELFF. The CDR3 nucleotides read TGTGCCAGCAGCCGCTCGGGGGTAGGCGGGGAGCTGTTTTTT.